This passage covers 5 T cell receptor beta chains from one sample sequenced in a study of OX40 agonist ivuxolimab in advanced cancers. The repertoire was sequenced with immunoSEQ multiplex PCR; TCRdb's copy has only in-frame clones and lacks some. The sample consists of 84,000 or so clones, 85% to 95% of them appearing once. Specimen: CD4+ or CD8+ T cells sorted from blood, collected in a trial of the OX40 agonist ivuxolimab. These TCRs come from an adult with an advanced solid tumor such as melanoma, head and neck, liver or kidney cancer.

The chain couples TRBV7-9 to TRBJ2-5; TRBD1 matches at 7 bases. The J call is uncertain, as TRBJ2-7 better fits the DNA end. This CDR3 is 14 amino acids long. Germline CDR1 and CDR2: SEHNR and FQNEAQ (reference sequence). CDR3 in DNA: TGTGCCAGCAGCGGGACAGCGTCTATCTACGAGCAGTACTTC. Translation: CASSGTASIYEQYF.

The CDR3 region has the DNA TGTGCCAGTAGTATGCAAGGGGGCCTGAACACTGAAGCTTTCTTT. Translation: CASSMQGGLNTEAFF. The chain couples TRBV19 to TRBJ1-1, with 7 positions matching TRBD1. The CDR3 has 15 residues. The ends lost 3 bases at V and 0 bases at J; junction bases unmatched: 4. The germline V gene has CDR1 LNHDA and CDR2 SQIVND (reference sequence).

This chain uses TRBV7-9 with TRBJ1-2; D remains unclear. Trimming shortened V by 5 bases and J by 9 bases, and 16 bases separated the two germline ends. Germline V CDR1 and CDR2: SEHNR, FQNEAQ (reference sequence). The CDR3 has 13 amino acids. The CDR3, as DNA: TGTGCCAGCAGCCTTGACTCTCGCTGGCGCTACACCTTC. The encoded protein is CASSLDSRWRYTF.

The V gene is TRBV6-1, the J gene TRBJ1-1; 7 nucleotides line up with TRBD1. The CDR3 length is 14 residues. V trimming: 4 bases; J trimming: 3 bases; junction bases outside the gene matches: 5. CDR1 MNHNS and CDR2 SASEGT come from the germline V gene. Here the CDR3 DNA reads TGTGCCAGCAGTGCCCGGGACAGCTACACTGAAGCTTTCTTT. This sequence encodes CASSARDSYTEAFF.

The chain employs TRBV15 and TRBJ2-2; the D is unclear. This CDR3 is 15 amino acids long. Trimming shortened V by 1 base and J by 3 bases, and 9 bases separated the two germline ends. Looked up from germline, CDR1 is LNHNV and CDR2 is YYDKDF (reference sequence). CDR3 sequence (DNA): TGTGCCACCAGCAGAGTTTCTGCGGACACCGGGGAGCTGTTTTTT. Encoded protein: CATSRVSADTGELFF.